Presented here are 20 T cell receptor beta chains from one specimen sequenced in a study of cytomegalovirus exposure and HLA in healthy donors. With 60 Vbeta and 13 Jbeta primers, the PCR was carried out. Sequencing used immunoSEQ multiplex PCR; TCRdb keeps in-frame clones, though not all of them. This table holds about 180,000 clones, 65% to 85% found once. Sequenced input: PBMCs. The receptors derive from a girl between 5 and 17 years old in good health and CMV-seropositive.

V usage is TRBV29-1 and J usage is TRBJ2-5; the D gene is possibly TRBD2 (6 bases). V lost 3 bases, J lost 5 bases, and 13 bases lay in between. The CDR3 contains 13 residues. CDR1 and CDR2 from the germline V gene are SQVTM and ANQGSEA. CDR3 DNA sequence: TGCAGCGTTGAGGAGGGCGGTCAGGAGACCCAGTACTTC. Its translation: CSVEEGGQETQYF.

The J gene is TRBJ2-2, the V gene TRBV15; 7 nucleotides agree with TRBD2. Germline V gene data show CDR1 as LNHNV and CDR2 as YYDKDF (reference sequence). J was trimmed by 5 bases and V by 1 base; bases with no gene match: 4. The CDR3 is 15 amino acids. The CDR3 region has the DNA TGTGCCACCAGCAGAGCGCTAGCGGTAACCGGGGAGCTGTTTTTT. Protein product: CATSRALAVTGELFF.

This chain joins TRBV2 and TRBJ1-1; D unclear. V lost 0 bases and J lost 1, with 6 bases in between. From germline, CDR1 is SNHLY and CDR2 FYNNEI. The CDR3 extends over 14 amino acids. CDR3 in amino acids: CASSEALANTEAFF. The CDR3 DNA follows: TGTGCCAGCAGTGAAGCGTTGGCGAACACTGAAGCTTTCTTT.

The rearrangement uses TRBV7-9 and TRBJ2-7; TRBD1 agrees at 8 bases. With V trimmed by 1 base and J by 2 bases, 10 bases remained unmatched. In germline, CDR1 is SEHNR, CDR2 FQNEAQ (reference sequence). CDR3 length: 17 amino acids. CDR3 protein: CASSLGSLGQGAYEQYF. CDR3 nucleotides: TGTGCCAGCAGCTTAGGATCCTTAGGACAGGGAGCCTACGAGCAGTACTTC.

The V call is TRBV6-1, the J call TRBJ1-5, with a possible D match to TRBD1 (5 bases). This CDR3 is 15 amino acids long. V was trimmed by 0 bases and J by 4 bases, leaving 10 bases between them. Germline CDR1 is MNHNS and CDR2 is SASEGT. CDR3 sequence (DNA): TGTGCCAGCAGTGAAGCGGGGCAAGCAAATCAGCCCCAGCATTTT. Residues: CASSEAGQANQPQHF.

This CDR3 is CASSLRTESYNEQFF. CDR3 coding DNA: TGCGCCAGCAGCTTGCGGACTGAATCCTACAATGAGCAGTTCTTC. The chain has TRBV5-1 and TRBJ2-1; D might be TRBD2 (5 bases). The CDR3 covers 15 residues. Germline CDR1 is SGHRS and CDR2 is YFSETQ. Trimming removed 1 base at V and 1 base at J, with 9 bases between. The entire variable domain, with the rest obtained from reference TRBV5-1 and TRBJ2-1, is as follows: KAGVTQTPRYLIKTRGQQVTLSCSPISGHRSVSWYQQTPGQGLQFLFEYFSETQRNKGNFPGRFSGRQFSNSRSEMNVSTLELGDSALYLCASSLRTESYNEQFFGPGTRLTVL.

V gene TRBV6-6 combines with J gene TRBJ2-1; 10 bases agree with TRBD2. This CDR3 has 13 amino acids. The trim removed 10 bases at V and 9 bases at J, leaving 9 bases unmatched. Germline values: CDR1 MNHNY, CDR2 SVGAGI (reference sequence). In nucleotides, the CDR3 is TGTGCCATCCTGGCTAGCGGGAGAACTGAGCAGTTCTTC. It codes for CAILASGRTEQFF.

The chain has TRBV5-4 and TRBJ2-5; 11 bases are a match to TRBD2. The CDR3 length is 17 residues. V gave up 2 bases and J gave up 4 bases; unmatched junction bases: 10. CDR1 and CDR2 (germline): SGHNT, YYREEE (reference sequence). CDR3 coding DNA: TGTGCCAGCAGCTTTAGCGGGAGGGAGCTCGGTTCAGAGACCCAGTACTTC. It yields the protein CASSFSGRELGSETQYF. The full variable domain, its missing parts supplied by reference TRBV5-4 and TRBJ2-5, is ETGVTQSPTHLIKTRGQQVTLRCSSQSGHNTVSWYQQALGQGPQFIFQYYREEENGRGNFPPRFSGLQFPNYSSELNVNALELDDSALYLCASSFSGRELGSETQYFGPGTRLLVL.

The chain carries TRBV6-1 and TRBJ1-1; the D is unclear. Trimming removed 1 base from V and 3 bases from J, with 15 bases in between. The CDR3 runs 16 residues. Germline CDR1 MNHNS, CDR2 SASEGT. Written as DNA, the CDR3 is TGTGCCAGCAGTGAAGACATAACTAGTTTGGACACTGAAGCTTTCTTT. Encoded protein: CASSEDITSLDTEAFF.

The chain uses TRBV6-5 and TRBJ2-7; 10 bases map to TRBD2. This CDR3 spans 16 amino acids. Losses at the gene ends were 1 base for V and 5 bases for J; bases not matched to a gene: 8. Germline V gene lookup returns CDR1 MNHEY and CDR2 SVGAGI. CDR3 in amino acids: CASSYFGSGRRDEQYF. The CDR3 DNA follows: TGTGCCAGCAGTTACTTCGGTAGCGGGAGGAGGGACGAGCAGTACTTC.

The chain employs TRBV6-5 and TRBJ2-7; D uncertain. Germline V gene sequence: CDR1 MNHEY, CDR2 SVGAGI. The CDR3 totals 11 residues. Deletions cut 10 bases from V and 7 bases from J, with 14 bases between. This CDR3 is CATQSQEEQYF. The CDR3 DNA sequence: TGTGCCACCCAATCTCAGGAAGAGCAGTACTTC.

This rearrangement joins TRBV19 to TRBJ2-5; D is perhaps TRBD1 (5 bases). Trimming removed 7 bases at V and 2 bases at J, with 11 bases between. Germline values: CDR1 LNHDA, CDR2 SQIVND (reference sequence). This CDR3 is 13 amino acids long. CDR3 protein: CASTSGQQETQYF. CDR3 bases: TGTGCCAGTACCTCCGGACAACAAGAGACCCAGTACTTC.

This chain uses TRBV7-9 with TRBJ1-4; maybe TRBD1 (5 bases). The ends were cut back, 1 base at V and 8 bases at J, with 11 bases in the middle. The CDR3 runs 14 residues. The germline V gene encodes CDR1 SEHNR and CDR2 FQNEAQ (reference sequence). CDR3 residues: CASSLDRGREKLFF. For the CDR3, the DNA is TGTGCCAGCAGCTTAGATAGGGGTCGAGAAAAACTGTTTTTT.

J is TRBJ2-4 and V is TRBV7-8; the D gene is possibly TRBD1 (6 bases). Germline lookup yields CDR1 SGHVS and CDR2 FQNEAQ. CDR3 size: 15 residues. Trimming stripped 1 base from V and 3 bases from J, with 10 bases between. The CDR3 sequence is CASSLVPRGKNIQYF. For the CDR3, the DNA is TGTGCCAGCAGCTTAGTCCCCAGGGGCAAAAACATTCAGTACTTC.

V and J are TRBV6-4 and TRBJ1-2; D gene unclear. In germline, CDR1 is MRHNA, CDR2 SNTAGT. V was clipped by 4 bases and J by 2 bases, with 14 bases between them. The CDR3 has 15 residues. DNA for the CDR3: TGTGCCAGCAGTGGATCCGGGGAAGCCAACTATGGCTACACCTTC. Translation: CASSGSGEANYGYTF.

This clone was counted a single time. This chain connects TRBV27 to TRBJ2-2; TRBD2 matches at 12 bases. Germline CDR1 is MNHEY and CDR2 is SMNVEV (reference sequence). Trimming took 7 bases from V and 9 from J; bases not matched to a gene: 12. CDR3 length: 16 residues. CDR3 sequence (DNA): TGTGCCAGCACCCCGGGACTAGCGGGCTCGAGCAGGGAGCTGTTTTTT. It codes for CASTPGLAGSSRELFF.

Only a few counts were recorded for this clone. The sample carries other DNA sequences with the same CDR3. V and J are TRBV18 and TRBJ1-1; the D gene is possibly TRBD1 (6 bases). The CDR3 is 15 residues long. Per the germline V gene, CDR1 is KGHSH and CDR2 is LQKENI. Trimming shortened V by 5 bases and J by 5 bases, and 18 bases separated the two germline ends. The CDR3 DNA follows: TGTGCCAGCTCAGCAGGGGTTGTGTCGGGAACTGAAGCTTTCTTT. This sequence encodes CASSAGVVSGTEAFF. Looking up the rest from reference TRBV18 and TRBJ1-1 gives the full variable domain: NAGVMQNPRHLVRRRGQEARLRCSPMKGHSHVYWYRQLPEEGLKFMVYLQKENIIDESGMPKERFSAEFPKEGPSILRIQQVVRGDSAAYFCASSAGVVSGTEAFFGQGTRLTVV.

The chain combines TRBV6-5 with TRBJ2-5; 7 bases are shared with TRBD2. CDR3 length equals 15 residues. The germline CDR1 and CDR2 sequences are MNHEY and SVGAGI. V was clipped by 0 bases and J by 4 bases; unmatched bases: 5. The CDR3 coding sequence is TGTGCCAGCAGTTACTCGGCGGGGAGGGGAGAGACCCAGTACTTC. Residues: CASSYSAGRGETQYF.

The J gene is TRBJ1-2, the V gene TRBV6-6, with D hard to call. CDR3 length equals 13 residues. Trimming left V 6 bases short and J 7 bases short, with 15 bases between. From germline, CDR1 is MNHNY and CDR2 SVGAGI (reference sequence). CDR3 sequence: CASRPPGFTGYTF. The CDR3, as DNA: TGTGCCAGCAGACCACCGGGGTTCACTGGCTACACCTTC.

In DNA form, the CDR3 reads TGTGCCAGCAGCTTATTCCCGCGGGGGTCCTCAGGAACTGAAGCTTTCTTT. Residues: CASSLFPRGSSGTEAFF. The chain links TRBV7-6 to TRBJ1-1, with D perhaps matching TRBD1 (5 bases). Germline CDR1 and CDR2: SGHVS and FNYEAQ. CDR3 size: 17 residues. Trimming pared 2 bases from V and 5 bases from J, leaving 21 bases between.